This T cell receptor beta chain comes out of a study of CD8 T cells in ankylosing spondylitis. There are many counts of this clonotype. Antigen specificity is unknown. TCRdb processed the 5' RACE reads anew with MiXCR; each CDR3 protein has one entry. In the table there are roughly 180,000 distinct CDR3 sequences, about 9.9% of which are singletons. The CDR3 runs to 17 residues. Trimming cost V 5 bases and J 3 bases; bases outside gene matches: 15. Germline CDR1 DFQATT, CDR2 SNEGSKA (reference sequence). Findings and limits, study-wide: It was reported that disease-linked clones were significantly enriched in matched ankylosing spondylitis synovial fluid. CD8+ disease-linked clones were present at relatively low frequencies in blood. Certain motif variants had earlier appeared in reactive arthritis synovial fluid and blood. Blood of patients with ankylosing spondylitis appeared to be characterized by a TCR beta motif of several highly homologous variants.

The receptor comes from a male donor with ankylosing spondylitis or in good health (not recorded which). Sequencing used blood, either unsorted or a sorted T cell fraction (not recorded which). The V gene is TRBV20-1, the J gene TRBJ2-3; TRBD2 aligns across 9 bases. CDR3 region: CSAQASGDMSGTDTQYF. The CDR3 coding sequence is TGCAGTGCTCAGGCTAGCGGGGATATGAGTGGAACAGATACGCAGTATTTT.